Presented here are 30 T cell receptor beta chains from one specimen sequenced in a study of cytomegalovirus exposure and HLA in healthy donors. 13 Jbeta primers and 60 Vbeta primers were used for the PCR. Measured with immunoSEQ multiplex PCR; TCRdb has only the in-frame clones, and not every one. The sample includes about 35,000 clones, 80% of them seen just once. The sample comprised PBMCs. The receptors were gathered from a male donor in good health and CMV-seronegative.

The rearrangement links TRBV19 to TRBJ1-6; D not certain. From germline, CDR1 is LNHDA and CDR2 SQIVND (reference sequence). The CDR3 runs 12 residues. Trimming took 6 bases from V and 6 from J, leaving 6 bases between them. In nucleotides, the CDR3 is TGTGCCAGTAGGCAGGCTAATTCACCCCTCCACTTT. This sequence encodes CASRQANSPLHF.

This clone is deemed medium-sized. The sample contains more than one DNA sequence encoding this CDR3. The chain is built from TRBV5-4 and TRBJ2-5, with 10 bases identical to TRBD1. The junction had 5 bases not matched to a gene; V was cut back by 4 bases and J by 5 bases. Germline assignment: CDR1 SGHNT and CDR2 YYREEE (reference sequence). The CDR3 is 14 residues long. The CDR3 bases are TGTGCCAGCAGCCGACAGGGGGCTGTTGAGACCCAGTACTTC. Encoded protein: CASSRQGAVETQYF. The full variable domain, rest sourced from reference TRBV5-4 and TRBJ2-5, is ETGVTQSPTHLIKTRGQQVTLRCSSQSGHNTVSWYQQALGQGPQFIFQYYREEENGRGNFPPRFSGLQFPNYSSELNVNALELDDSALYLCASSRQGAVETQYFGPGTRLLVL.

This clone was seen once. The chain has TRBV18 and TRBJ1-1, with 9 positions matching TRBD1. Germline-derived CDR1 and CDR2 are KGHSH and LQKENI. J lost 5 bases, V lost 6 bases, and 7 bases had no gene match. The CDR3 is 14 residues long. In nucleotides, the CDR3 is TGTGCCAGCTCCCCGGGACAGGGAGCAACTGAAGCTTTCTTT. Protein sequence: CASSPGQGATEAFF.

The chain uses TRBV15 and TRBJ2-2; 8 positions agree with TRBD1. CDR1 and CDR2 (germline): LNHNV, YYDKDF (reference sequence). This CDR3 spans 15 amino acids. Trimming cost V 4 bases and J 4 bases; bases outside gene matches: 5. Here the CDR3 reads CATSTGTGLTGELFF. Here the CDR3 DNA reads TGTGCCACCAGCACCGGGACAGGCCTCACCGGGGAGCTGTTTTTT. Together with reference TRBV15 and TRBJ2-2, the CDR3 gives the full variable domain: DAMVIQNPRYQVTQFGKPVTLSCSQTLNHNVMYWYQQKSSQAPKLLFHYYDKDFNNEADTPDNFQSRRPNTSFCFLDIRSPGLGDTAMYLCATSTGTGLTGELFFGEGSRLTVL.

V is TRBV11-3 and J is TRBJ2-2; TRBD1 is a possible D gene (6 bases). This CDR3 has 14 residues. Germline CDR1 SGHNT, CDR2 YENEEA. The ends were cut back, 0 bases at V and 5 bases at J, with 7 bases in the middle. CDR3 nucleotides: TGTGCCAGCAGCTTAGAGCAGGGGACCGGGGAGCTGTTTTTT. Protein: CASSLEQGTGELFF.

The chain links TRBV2 to TRBJ2-1; TRBD1 aligns across 9 bases. Germline V CDR1 and CDR2: SNHLY, FYNNEI. V trimming: 2 bases; J trimming: 8 bases; junction bases outside the gene matches: 7. This CDR3 comprises 15 residues. The CDR3 spells CASSESGTGFDEQFF. The CDR3 coding sequence is TGTGCCAGCAGTGAATCCGGGACAGGGTTCGATGAGCAGTTCTTC.

The V call is TRBV21-1, the J call TRBJ2-5; the table's D gene call, TRBD1, was not cross checked with the DNA. The J call may not be correct, given that the DNA end is closer to TRBJ2-7. TRBV21-1 is a pseudogene. The length of the CDR3 is 14 residues. This chain's CDR3 is CASSKLGQFYEQYF. The DNA for the CDR3 is TGTGCCAGCAGCAAGTTAGGACAGTTCTACGAGCAGTACTTC.

The chain employs TRBV19 and TRBJ1-5; D not resolved. Germline CDR1 LNHDA, CDR2 SQIVND (reference sequence). CDR3 length equals 12 residues. Trimming removed 5 bases from V and 9 bases from J, with 11 bases in between. CDR3: CASSPERAPQHF. CDR3 in DNA: TGTGCCAGTAGTCCGGAGAGGGCGCCCCAGCATTTT. Filled out from reference TRBV19 and TRBJ1-5, the complete variable domain reads DGGITQSPKYLFRKEGQNVTLSCEQNLNHDAMYWYRQDPGQGLRLIYYSQIVNDFQKGDIAEGYSVSREKKESFPLTVTSAQKNPTAFYLCASSPERAPQHFGDGTRLSIL.

In this sample, this clone turned up a few times. This sequence joins TRBV6-1 and TRBJ1-4, with D hard to call. The V gene's germline CDR1 is MNHNS and CDR2 SASEGT. The CDR3 runs 14 residues. Trimming left V 9 bases short and J 0 bases short, with 11 bases between. The CDR3 here is CASRIGATNEKLFF. In DNA, the CDR3 is TGTGCCAGTCGTATCGGGGCAACTAATGAAAAACTGTTTTTT.

The genes are TRBV6-5 and TRBJ1-1, with D unclear. V dropped 3 bases and J dropped 6 bases, with 5 bases sitting between them. Germline V gene lookup returns CDR1 MNHEY and CDR2 SVGAGI. This CDR3 has 11 residues. The DNA of the CDR3 is TGTGCCAGCAGTTATCAATCTGAAGCTTTCTTT. It codes for CASSYQSEAFF.

The genes are TRBV5-1 and TRBJ1-2; TRBD1 might be the D (5 bases). The CDR3 is made up of 13 amino acids. In germline, CDR1 is SGHRS, CDR2 YFSETQ. Between the trimmed V and J ends, which lost 3 bases and 4 bases, there was a span of 10 bases. This CDR3 is CASSSDTLYGYTF. The CDR3 DNA reads as TGCGCCAGCAGCTCGGACACCCTCTATGGCTACACCTTC.

In this sample, this clone turned up once. The chain has TRBV6-5 and TRBJ2-7; perhaps TRBD2 as D (7 bases). The CDR3 runs to 14 residues. The germline V gene encodes CDR1 MNHEY and CDR2 SVGAGI. V shed 8 bases and J shed 3 bases, with 17 bases lying between them. DNA of the CDR3: TGTGCCAGCCGGCGAGGGGGGGTATACTACGAGCAGTACTTC. It encodes CASRRGGVYYEQYF.

The chain uses TRBV27 and TRBJ2-1; 10 bases line up with TRBD1. This CDR3 comprises 16 residues. Germline-derived CDR1 and CDR2 are MNHEY and SMNVEV (reference sequence). The junction had 11 bases not matched to a gene; V was cut back by 5 bases and J by 7 bases. As DNA, the CDR3 is TGTGCCAGCAGTCTCCCGACAGGGGGCCCGGGTAATGAGCAGTTCTTC. Encoded protein: CASSLPTGGPGNEQFF.

This chain joins TRBV28 and TRBJ1-2; perhaps TRBD1 as D (6 bases). The CDR3 spans 15 residues. Trimming took off 6 bases at V and 6 bases at J, with 20 bases between the two ends. Looked up from germline, CDR1 is MDHEN and CDR2 is SYDVKM. The CDR3 region has the DNA TGTGCCAGCAGCTTACTTGTTACAGGGCAGAATGGCTACACCTTC. Translated, it gives CASSLLVTGQNGYTF.

The chain links TRBV7-9 to TRBJ2-5; D uncertain. V was shortened by 5 bases and J by 0 bases, with 7 bases between the two germline ends. Germline values: CDR1 SEHNR, CDR2 FQNEAQ (reference sequence). CDR3 length: 13 amino acids. As DNA, the CDR3 is TGTGCCAGCAGCCGAGGATACCAAGAGACCCAGTACTTC. It is translated as CASSRGYQETQYF.

V is TRBV5-1 and J is TRBJ1-6; 8 bases are a match to TRBD1. Per the germline V gene, CDR1 is SGHRS and CDR2 is YFSETQ. The ends lost 3 bases at V and 11 bases at J; junction bases unmatched: 10. The CDR3 spans 15 residues. CDR3 amino acids: CASSSRQGPGTPLHF. The CDR3 coding sequence is TGCGCCAGCAGCTCCCGACAGGGGCCGGGGACACCCCTCCACTTT.

This clone showed up just once. V and J are TRBV25-1 and TRBJ2-7; D is possibly TRBD1 (5 bases). Germline CDR1 is MGHDK and CDR2 is SYGVNS. The CDR3 runs 14 residues. Trimming took off 2 bases at V and 4 bases at J, with 12 bases between the two ends. CDR3 sequence reads: CASSEQGLAYEQYF. The CDR3 bases are TGTGCCAGCAGTGAACAGGGTTTGGCGTACGAGCAGTACTTC.

The genes are TRBV6-1 and TRBJ1-1; 7 positions agree with TRBD1. The J segment lost 5 bases and the V segment lost 5 bases, leaving 8 bases of the junction unmatched. This CDR3 comprises 14 residues. The germline gives CDR1 MNHNS, CDR2 SASEGT. The CDR3 loop is CASSKTGLRTEAFF. The CDR3 DNA sequence: TGTGCCAGCAGTAAGACAGGGTTAAGGACTGAAGCTTTCTTT.

This chain connects TRBV11-1 to TRBJ2-1, with a weak D call TRBD1 (6 bases). With 1 base removed from V and 8 bases from J, the gap between germline ends came to 18 bases. CDR1 is SGHAT, CDR2 FQDESV, per germline (reference sequence). This CDR3 region has 16 residues. In DNA form, the CDR3 reads TGTGCCAGCAGCTTAGACGCCCAGGCGCAGGGGTATGAGCAGTTCTTC. Its translation is CASSLDAQAQGYEQFF.

The chain links TRBV27 to TRBJ1-5, with D uncertain. The germline V gene encodes CDR1 MNHEY and CDR2 SMNVEV (reference sequence). There are 17 residues in the CDR3. Deletions cut 0 bases from V and 1 base from J, with 13 bases between. The CDR3 nucleotides read TGTGCCAGCAGTTTATCGAACAGATTCCTCAGCAATCAGCCCCAGCATTTT. This gives the protein CASSLSNRFLSNQPQHF.

The chain uses TRBV7-9 and TRBJ2-5; TRBD2 matches at 7 bases. V gave up 3 bases and J gave up 6 bases; unmatched junction bases: 10. CDR1 is SEHNR and CDR2 is FQNEAQ in the germline V gene (reference sequence). This CDR3 comprises 15 residues. The CDR3 coding sequence is TGTGCCAGCAGCTTCGGACTAGGGTTACCTAAGACCCAGTACTTC. This translates into CASSFGLGLPKTQYF.

This clone was picked up a small number of times. The rearrangement links TRBV4-2 to TRBJ2-3; TRBD1 agrees at 11 bases. The CDR3 covers 15 residues. The V segment lost 1 base and the J segment 4 bases; nucleotides outside the gene matches: 1. Germline values: CDR1 LGHNA, CDR2 YNFKEQ. The CDR3 protein is CASSQGTGGADTQYF. The DNA for the CDR3 is TGTGCCAGCAGCCAAGGGACAGGGGGCGCAGATACGCAGTATTTT.

The chain combines TRBV28 with TRBJ2-7, with TRBD2 matching over 7 bases. V lost 6 bases, J lost 0 bases, and 8 bases stayed unmatched. This CDR3 spans 15 amino acids. Germline V gene data show CDR1 as MDHEN and CDR2 as SYDVKM. The CDR3 here is CASSQPLAASYEQYF. Written as DNA, the CDR3 is TGTGCCAGCAGCCAACCGCTAGCGGCCTCCTACGAGCAGTACTTC.

This chain uses TRBV30 with TRBJ2-7, with D perhaps TRBD1 (5 bases). V lost 0 bases and J lost 0, with 12 bases in between. Germline V gene sequence: CDR1 GTSNPN, CDR2 SVGIG (reference sequence). There are 15 residues in the CDR3. The CDR3 is CAWSVAGHNSYEQYF. DNA of the CDR3: TGTGCCTGGAGTGTTGCCGGACACAACTCCTACGAGCAGTACTTC. Complete variable domain (other parts from reference TRBV30 and TRBJ2-7): SQTIHQWPATLVQPVGSPLSLECTVEGTSNPNLYWYRQAAGRGLQLLFYSVGIGQISSEVPQNLSASRPQDRQFILSSKKLLLSDSGFYLCAWSVAGHNSYEQYFGPGTRLTVT.

This chain uses TRBV4-2 with TRBJ1-2; TRBD1 aligns across 8 bases. This CDR3 comprises 15 residues. With 4 bases clipped from V and 5 bases from J, the junction kept 9 bases outside the gene matches. Germline loops: CDR1 LGHNA, CDR2 YNFKEQ. The CDR3: CASSPGTGLGYGYTF. The CDR3 nucleotides are TGTGCCAGCAGCCCTGGGACAGGTTTAGGGTATGGCTACACCTTC.

V is TRBV30 and J is TRBJ1-4; D gene unclear. The V and J ends lost 0 bases and 8 bases respectively, with 13 bases between them. The germline V gene has CDR1 GTSNPN and CDR2 SVGIG (reference sequence). The CDR3 consists of 14 residues. Here the CDR3 reads CAWSVQTRGEKLFF. CDR3 DNA: TGTGCCTGGAGTGTACAGACCCGAGGGGAAAAACTGTTTTTT.

The V gene is TRBV7-2, the J gene TRBJ2-7; 12 bases match TRBD2. This CDR3 has 15 residues. Germline V lookup: CDR1 SGHTA, CDR2 FQGNSA. V lost 5 bases to trimming and J lost 3 bases; unmatched junction nucleotides: 5. CDR3 nucleotide sequence: TGTGCCAGCAGCGAGACTAGCGGGAGCTTCTACGAGCAGTACTTC. Amino acids: CASSETSGSFYEQYF.

The chain couples TRBV29-1 to TRBJ2-5; no firm D call. Germline CDR1 and CDR2: SQVTM and ANQGSEA. The CDR3 extends over 14 amino acids. The V end was cut by 7 bases, the J end by 3 bases, with 18 bases between. CDR3 bases: TGCAGCGCCTCGATACACAGCTTAGAAGAGACCCAGTACTTC. Amino acid sequence: CSASIHSLEETQYF.

The chain couples TRBV2 to TRBJ2-7, with 8 bases matching TRBD2. The trim removed 10 bases at V and 4 bases at J, leaving 18 bases unmatched. Germline V gene data show CDR1 as SNHLY and CDR2 as FYNNEI. The CDR3 runs to 16 residues. For the CDR3, the DNA is TGTGCCACTCGGGGGGGCAGAGGGGGACTGATATACGAGCAGTACTTC. It yields the protein CATRGGRGGLIYEQYF.

This clone was found a few times. This sequence joins TRBV4-1 and TRBJ1-1; 7 bases align to TRBD1. Germline V CDR1 and CDR2: MGHRA, YSYEKL. The CDR3 extends over 15 amino acids. Germline trimming cut 2 bases from V and 1 base from J; bases unmatched to any gene: 4. DNA of the CDR3: TGCGCCAGCAGCCAAACGGGACAGCCGAACACTGAAGCTTTCTTT. Translated: CASSQTGQPNTEAFF.